The rows below give T cell receptor beta chains drawn from one sample of a study of blood T cell repertoires in COVID-19. The assay was immunoSEQ multiplex PCR, and TCRdb's table has in-frame clones only and misses some. The profile shows roughly 230,000 clones, 89% of them singletons. The sample comprised peripheral blood. All receptors derive from a woman aged 40-49 years who had recovered from COVID-19. Each CDR3 is given with its conserved first and last residue. A D gene is named only where the DNA matches it firmly. Part of the rows lack a size; the others show once, few, many or a class for expanded clones.

TRBJ2-2	TRBV10-2	.	14	.	TGCGCCAGCAGTGAGTGGTCAGGCACCGGGGAGCTGTTTTTT	CASSEWSGTGELFF
TRBJ1-5	TRBV6-1	TRBD1	17	.	TGTGCCAGCAGTGAAACTCTTGGGACAGCTAGCAATCAGCCCCAGCATTTT	CASSETLGTASNQPQHF
TRBJ2-2	TRBV19	.	12	.	TGTGCCAGTAGTATCTCTCGGGGGGAGCTGTTTTTT	CASSISRGELFF
TRBJ1-2	TRBV3-1/TRBV3-2	.	14	.	TGTGCCAGCAGCTTGTTCGGGGCTAACTATGGCTACACCTTC	CASSLFGANYGYTF
TRBJ2-5	TRBV18	TRBD1	14	once	TGTGCCAGCTCCAGGCGACAGGGTCAAGAGACCCAGTACTTC	CASSRRQGQETQYF
TRBJ2-5	TRBV6-6	.	12	once	TGTGCCAGCAGGGGAGCCCCAGAGACCCAGTACTTC	CASRGAPETQYF
TRBJ2-2	TRBV5-1	TRBD1	15	.	TGCGCCAGCAGCTTGGAGACAGGGCACACCGGGGAGCTGTTTTTT	CASSLETGHTGELFF
TRBJ1-4	TRBV5-8	.	14	.	TGTGCCAGCAGCTTGAACGGGGGGATGTGGAAACTGTTTTTT	CASSLNGGMWKLFF
TRBJ2-3	TRBV13	.	16	.	TGTGCCAGCAGCTTAAATCCAGGGGCGGGGGCAGATACGCAGTATTTT	CASSLNPGAGADTQYF
TRBJ2-3	TRBV24-1	TRBD1	19	few	TGTGCCACCAGTGATTCCCTAACCCTAGGGACAGGGTGGCCAGATACGCAGTATTTT	CATSDSLTLGTGWPDTQYF
TRBJ1-5	TRBV4-1	.	14	.	TGCGCCAGCAGTCCTTTAGGTCGGGGACAGCCCCAGCATTTT	CASSPLGRGQPQHF
TRBJ2-1	TRBV4-1	.	13	.	TGCGCCAGCAGCCAAGATCGAGACAATGAGCAGTTCTTC	CASSQDRDNEQFF
TRBJ2-1	TRBV6-5	.	11	.	TGTGCCAGCAATCGAGGCGATGAGCAGTTCTTC	CASNRGDEQFF
TRBJ1-3	TRBV29-1	.	14	once	TGCAGCGTTGTCTGGCAGTACTCTGGAAACACCATATATTTT	CSVVWQYSGNTIYF
TRBJ2-3	TRBV5-4	.	11	.	TGTGCCAGCAGCCTAGCAGATACGCAGTATTTT	CASSLADTQYF
TRBJ1-1	TRBV5-5	TRBD1	14	once	TGTGCCAGCAGCTTAGACAGGGGGCTGACTGAAGCTTTCTTT	CASSLDRGLTEAFF
TRBJ1-1	TRBV12-3/TRBV12-4	.	12	.	TGTGCCAGCAGGCCGGGGGGAACTGAAGCTTTCTTT	CASRPGGTEAFF
TRBJ2-5	TRBV20-1	.	13	.	TGCAGTGCTAGTTCGGACAGCCAAGAGACCCAGTACTTC	CSASSDSQETQYF
TRBJ1-1	TRBV12-3/TRBV12-4	TRBD1	13	.	TGTGCCAGCAGTTGGACAGGGGATTTAGGAGCTTTCTTT	CASSWTGDLGAFF
TRBJ2-2	TRBV28	.	15	once	TGTGCCAGCAGGGGAACTAGTCGTCATCCCGGGGAGCTGTTTTTT	CASRGTSRHPGELFF